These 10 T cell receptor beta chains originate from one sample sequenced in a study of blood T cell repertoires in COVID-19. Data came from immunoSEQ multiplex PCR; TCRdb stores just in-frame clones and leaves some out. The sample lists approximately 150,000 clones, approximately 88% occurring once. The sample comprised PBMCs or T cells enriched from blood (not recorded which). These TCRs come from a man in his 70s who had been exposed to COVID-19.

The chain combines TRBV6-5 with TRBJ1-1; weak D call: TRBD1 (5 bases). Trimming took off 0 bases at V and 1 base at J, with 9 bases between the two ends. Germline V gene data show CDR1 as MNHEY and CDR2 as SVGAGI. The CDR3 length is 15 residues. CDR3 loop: CASSYSGGPNTEAFF. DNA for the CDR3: TGTGCCAGCAGTTACTCGGGGGGACCGAACACTGAAGCTTTCTTT.

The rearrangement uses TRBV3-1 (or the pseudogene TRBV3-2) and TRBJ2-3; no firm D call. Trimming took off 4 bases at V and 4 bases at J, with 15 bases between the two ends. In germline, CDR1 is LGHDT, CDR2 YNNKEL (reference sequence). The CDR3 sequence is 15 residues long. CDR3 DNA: TGTGCCAGCAGCCTGCGACTGGCCGTGGCAGATACGCAGTATTTT. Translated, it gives CASSLRLAVADTQYF.

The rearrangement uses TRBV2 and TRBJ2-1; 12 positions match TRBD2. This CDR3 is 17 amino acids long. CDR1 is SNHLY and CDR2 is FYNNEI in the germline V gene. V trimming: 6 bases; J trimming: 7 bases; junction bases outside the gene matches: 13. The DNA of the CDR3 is TGTGCCAGCAGCTTCTCCCTAGCGGGAGGGCCTGGGAATGAGCAGTTCTTC. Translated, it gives CASSFSLAGGPGNEQFF.

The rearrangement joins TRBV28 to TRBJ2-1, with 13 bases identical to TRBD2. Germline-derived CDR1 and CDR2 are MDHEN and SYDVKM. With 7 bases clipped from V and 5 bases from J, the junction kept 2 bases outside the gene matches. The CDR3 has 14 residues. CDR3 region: CASKGLAGNNEQFF. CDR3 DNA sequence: TGTGCCAGCAAGGGACTAGCGGGGAACAATGAGCAGTTCTTC.

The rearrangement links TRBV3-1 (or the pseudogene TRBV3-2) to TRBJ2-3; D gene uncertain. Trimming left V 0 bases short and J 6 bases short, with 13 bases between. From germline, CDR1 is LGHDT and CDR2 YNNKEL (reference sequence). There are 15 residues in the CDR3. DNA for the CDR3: TGTGCCAGCAGCCAAGATTATAATCCACACGATACGCAGTATTTT. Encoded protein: CASSQDYNPHDTQYF.

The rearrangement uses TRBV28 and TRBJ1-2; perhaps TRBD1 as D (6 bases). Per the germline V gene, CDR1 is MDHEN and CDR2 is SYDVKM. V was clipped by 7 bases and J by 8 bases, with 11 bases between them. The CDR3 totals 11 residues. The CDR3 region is CASTGVEGYTF. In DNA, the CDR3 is TGTGCCAGCACAGGGGTAGAAGGCTACACCTTC.

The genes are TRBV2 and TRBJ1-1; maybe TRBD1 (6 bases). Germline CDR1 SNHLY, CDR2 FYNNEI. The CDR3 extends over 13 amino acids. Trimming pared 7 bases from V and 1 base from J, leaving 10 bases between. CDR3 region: CASKGGKNTEAFF. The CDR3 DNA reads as TGTGCCAGCAAAGGGGGAAAGAACACTGAAGCTTTCTTT.

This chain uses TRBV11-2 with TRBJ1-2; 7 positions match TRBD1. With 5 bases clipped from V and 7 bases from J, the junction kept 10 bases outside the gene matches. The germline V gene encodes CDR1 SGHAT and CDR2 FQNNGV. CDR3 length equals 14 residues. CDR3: CASSPPWTGPGYTF. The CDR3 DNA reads TGTGCCAGCAGCCCACCTTGGACAGGTCCTGGCTACACCTTC.

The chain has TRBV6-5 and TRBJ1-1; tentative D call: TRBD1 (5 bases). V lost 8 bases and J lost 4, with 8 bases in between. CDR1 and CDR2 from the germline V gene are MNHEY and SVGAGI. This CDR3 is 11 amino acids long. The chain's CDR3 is CASGRGTEAFF. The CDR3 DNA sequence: TGTGCCAGCGGGAGGGGCACTGAAGCTTTCTTT.

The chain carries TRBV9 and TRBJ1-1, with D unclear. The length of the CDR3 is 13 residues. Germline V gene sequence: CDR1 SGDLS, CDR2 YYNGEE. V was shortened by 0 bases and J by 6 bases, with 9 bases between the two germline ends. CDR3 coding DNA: TGTGCCAGCAGCGTAGGAGGTCCCTCTGAAGCTTTCTTT. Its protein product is CASSVGGPSEAFF.